Listed here are 16 T cell receptor beta chains from one sample, sequenced in a study of T cell responses to AZD1222 COVID-19 vaccine (dated by TCRdb to the early 2020s). The library was made by the immunoSEQ multiplex PCR assay. Not all clones reach the TCRdb copy of this immuneACCESS table, which keeps in-frame sequences only. Checked studies attribute under half of the gap to unresolved V genes and leave the rest unexplained. The sample table holds 120,000 or so clones, of which approximately 86% were seen once. The ten largest clonotypes hold 1.3% to 1.5% of the sample. What the time point label conveys for this sample: baseline before first vaccination. The starting material was peripheral blood, obtained on day 0 of AZD1222 vaccination. These receptors originate from an adult in good health.

The chain recombines TRBV3-1 (or the pseudogene TRBV3-2) with TRBJ1-3; the D is unclear. Deletions cut 2 bases from V and 1 base from J, with 6 bases between. Germline CDR1 and CDR2: LGHDT and YNNKEL (reference sequence). This CDR3 comprises 14 residues. The CDR3 loop is CASSQRGSGNTIYF. The CDR3 DNA sequence: TGTGCCAGCAGCCAACGAGGTTCTGGAAACACCATATATTTT.

The chain has TRBV14 and TRBJ2-2; D is unresolved. V dropped 1 base and J dropped 5 bases, with 5 bases sitting between them. CDR1 is SGHDN, CDR2 FVKESK, per germline. CDR3 length: 13 residues. The CDR3 sequence: CASSQVRTGELFF. The DNA of the CDR3 is TGTGCCAGCAGCCAAGTCCGAACCGGGGAGCTGTTTTTT.

This chain links TRBV4-1 with TRBJ1-5; D may be TRBD1 (5 bases). In germline, CDR1 is MGHRA, CDR2 YSYEKL. The V and J ends lost 0 bases and 2 bases respectively, with 11 bases between them. This CDR3 region has 16 residues. CDR3 sequence (DNA): TGCGCCAGCAGCCAAGATGGGGGTATTGGCAATCAGCCCCAGCATTTT. Protein product: CASSQDGGIGNQPQHF.

The chain links TRBV7-6 to TRBJ2-2; 8 positions agree with TRBD2. Germline V gene data show CDR1 as SGHVS and CDR2 as FNYEAQ. Trimming cost V 6 bases and J 5 bases; bases outside gene matches: 8. The CDR3 is made up of 15 amino acids. The CDR3 reads CASRPIAGYTGELFF. In DNA form, the CDR3 reads TGTGCCAGCAGACCAATAGCGGGGTATACCGGGGAGCTGTTTTTT.

The gene calls are TRBV7-3 and TRBJ1-1, with 9 bases aligning to TRBD1. The CDR3 loop spans 16 amino acids. CDR1 is SGHTA and CDR2 is FQGTGA in the germline V gene. The ends lost 2 bases at V and 1 base at J; junction bases unmatched: 5. CDR3 loop: CASSLWGQGSNTEAFF. The CDR3, as DNA: TGTGCCAGCAGCTTATGGGGACAGGGTTCGAACACTGAAGCTTTCTTT.

The genes are TRBV19 and TRBJ2-7, with 7 bases matching TRBD1. There are 16 residues in the CDR3. V lost 1 base and J lost 0; bases outside the gene matches: 6. The germline CDR1 and CDR2 sequences are LNHDA and SQIVND (reference sequence). CDR3 in DNA: TGTGCCAGTAGTATAGGTCCGGGACAGAGCTCCTACGAGCAGTACTTC. Protein: CASSIGPGQSSYEQYF.

The chain employs TRBV19 and TRBJ2-1; 8 positions match TRBD2. Germline V gene lookup returns CDR1 LNHDA and CDR2 SQIVND (reference sequence). V lost 6 bases, J lost 8 bases, and 15 bases stayed unmatched. This CDR3 contains 16 residues. The CDR3 DNA is TGTGCCAGTAGGTCTCCTAGCGGGCGGATAGGCCATGAGCAGTTCTTC. Encoded protein: CASRSPSGRIGHEQFF.

The rearrangement uses TRBV30 and TRBJ2-2; D may be TRBD2 (5 bases). Trimming removed 4 bases from V and 2 bases from J, with 14 bases in between. Per the germline V gene, CDR1 is GTSNPN and CDR2 is SVGIG (reference sequence). CDR3 length: 15 amino acids. The CDR3 loop reads CAWMGGSRNTGELFF. DNA for the CDR3: TGTGCCTGGATGGGTGGGAGCAGAAACACCGGGGAGCTGTTTTTT.

The V gene is TRBV6-5, the J gene TRBJ1-2; D remains unclear. The CDR3 runs to 13 residues. CDR1 is MNHEY and CDR2 is SVGAGI in the germline V gene. Trimming shortened V by 2 bases and J by 6 bases, and 10 bases separated the two germline ends. CDR3 nucleotide sequence: TGTGCCAGCAGTTACGACCTTTTAGATGGCTACACCTTC. It codes for CASSYDLLDGYTF.

This clone was detected many times. This chain connects TRBV6-4 to TRBJ1-5; 12 bases map to TRBD1. The CDR3 has 15 residues. Trimming removed 6 bases from V and 1 base from J; junction bases left unmatched: 1. Germline assignment: CDR1 MRHNA and CDR2 SNTAGT. For the CDR3, the DNA is TGTGCCAGCAGCGGGACAGGGGGCAGCAATCAGCCCCAGCATTTT. Translating it yields CASSGTGGSNQPQHF.

The chain is built from TRBV12-3 or TRBV12-4 and TRBJ1-1, with D perhaps TRBD1 (6 bases). Between the trimmed V and J ends, which lost 7 bases and 0 bases, there was a span of 9 bases. This CDR3 is 13 amino acids long. The CDR3 sequence: CASTTGLNTEAFF. CDR3 coding DNA: TGTGCCAGCACTACAGGGCTGAACACTGAAGCTTTCTTT.

The chain is built from TRBV25-1 and TRBJ2-2; D not resolved. The CDR3 is 13 amino acids. V shed 4 bases and J shed 6 bases, with 9 bases lying between them. The germline gives CDR1 MGHDK, CDR2 SYGVNS. CDR3 amino acids: CASSVRGPGELFF. CDR3 sequence (DNA): TGTGCCAGCAGTGTGCGCGGACCCGGGGAGCTGTTTTTT.

The CDR3 DNA reads TGTGCCAGCAGTCCGATGGGGCCAAGCACTGAAGCTTTCTTT. It specifies CASSPMGPSTEAFF. V usage is TRBV27 and J usage is TRBJ1-1, with TRBD1 as a possible D gene (5 bases). The V gene lost 5 bases and the J gene lost 4 bases, with 14 bases spanning the gap. Germline lookup yields CDR1 MNHEY and CDR2 SMNVEV (reference sequence). The CDR3 length is 14 residues.

The chain recombines TRBV19 with TRBJ2-3; D may be TRBD2 (6 bases). CDR1 and CDR2 (germline): LNHDA, SQIVND (reference sequence). Trimming cost V 5 bases and J 0 bases, with 12 bases left between them. The CDR3 loop spans 15 amino acids. The CDR3 loop reads CASSGGRGSTDTQYF. CDR3 coding DNA: TGTGCCAGTAGTGGTGGGCGGGGTAGCACAGATACGCAGTATTTT.

The chain carries TRBV5-4 and TRBJ2-7; perhaps D is TRBD1 or TRBD2 (5 bases each). The CDR3 extends over 14 amino acids. V lost 4 bases and J 3 bases, leaving 14 bases between the germline ends. Germline assignment: CDR1 SGHNT and CDR2 YYREEE (reference sequence). For the CDR3, the DNA is TGTGCCAGCAGCCCGGACACGGGAAACTACGAGCAGTACTTC. Translating gives CASSPDTGNYEQYF. Looking up the rest from reference TRBV5-4 and TRBJ2-7 gives the full variable domain: ETGVTQSPTHLIKTRGQQVTLRCSSQSGHNTVSWYQQALGQGPQFIFQYYREEENGRGNFPPRFSGLQFPNYSSELNVNALELDDSALYLCASSPDTGNYEQYFGPGTRLTVT.

This clone came up many times. The V call is TRBV9, the J call TRBJ1-2, with D perhaps TRBD1 (5 bases). Deletions cut 0 bases from V and 8 bases from J, with 17 bases between. The CDR3 covers 15 residues. Germline V gene data show CDR1 as SGDLS and CDR2 as YYNGEE. The CDR3 DNA reads as TGTGCCAGCAGCGTAGGAGGAGGGACTCTGCTGGGCTACACCTTC. It is translated as CASSVGGGTLLGYTF.